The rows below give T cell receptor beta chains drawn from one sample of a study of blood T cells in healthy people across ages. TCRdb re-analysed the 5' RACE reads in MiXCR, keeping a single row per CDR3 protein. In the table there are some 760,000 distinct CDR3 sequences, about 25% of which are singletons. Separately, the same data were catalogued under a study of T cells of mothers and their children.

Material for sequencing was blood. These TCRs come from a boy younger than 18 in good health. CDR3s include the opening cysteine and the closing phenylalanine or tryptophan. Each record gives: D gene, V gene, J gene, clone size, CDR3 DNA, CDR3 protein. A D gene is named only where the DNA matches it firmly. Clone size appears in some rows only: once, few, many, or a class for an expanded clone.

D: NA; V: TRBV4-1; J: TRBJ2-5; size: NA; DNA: TGCGCCAGCAGCCAAGACCTCTTGGCTTTAGAGACCCAGTACTTC; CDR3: CASSQDLLALETQYF
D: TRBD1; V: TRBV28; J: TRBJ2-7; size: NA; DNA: TGTGCCAGCACCAAAATCCCCGGACAGGGTGTCCACGAGCAGTACTTC; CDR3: CASTKIPGQGVHEQYF
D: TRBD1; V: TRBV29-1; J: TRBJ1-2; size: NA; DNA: TGCAGCGTCCAGGGGGATCTTGGCTACACCTTC; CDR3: CSVQGDLGYTF
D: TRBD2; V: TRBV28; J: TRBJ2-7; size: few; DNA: TGTGCCAGCACTCCGACTAGCGGGAGCAACGAGCAGTACTTC; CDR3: CASTPTSGSNEQYF
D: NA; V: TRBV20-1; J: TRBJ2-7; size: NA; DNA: TGCAGTGCAGACTACCTCTCCTACGAGCAGTACTTC; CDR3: CSADYLSYEQYF
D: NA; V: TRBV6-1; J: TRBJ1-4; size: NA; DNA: TGTGCCAACAGCTGGACAAGGGTTAATGAAAAACTGTTTTTT; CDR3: CANSWTRVNEKLFF
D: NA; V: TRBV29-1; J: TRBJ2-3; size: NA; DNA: TGCAGCGTTGAAGAAAGGGGCGGTGTGGGAGATACGCAGTATTTT; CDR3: CSVEERGGVGDTQYF
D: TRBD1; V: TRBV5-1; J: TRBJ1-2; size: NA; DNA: TGCGCCAGCAGCTTGGGCCCGGACAGGGTTCGGAATGGCTACACCTTC; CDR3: CASSLGPDRVRNGYTF
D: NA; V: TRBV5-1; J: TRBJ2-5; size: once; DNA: TGCGCCAGCAGCTTGGGGGAACAGGCGTACCAAGAGACCCAGTACTTC; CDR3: CASSLGEQAYQETQYF
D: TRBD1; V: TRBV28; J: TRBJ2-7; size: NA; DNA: TGTGCCAGCGCTAATGGACAGGGCTCCTACGAGCAGTACTTC; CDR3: CASANGQGSYEQYF
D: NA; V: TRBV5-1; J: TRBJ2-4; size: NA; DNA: TGCGCCAGCAGCTTGGAACGTCCACTAGCCAAAAACATTCAGTACTTC; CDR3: CASSLERPLAKNIQYF
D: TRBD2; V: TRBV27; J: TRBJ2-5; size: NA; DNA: TGTGCCAGCAGTTTGGTCCGGACTAGCAAAGAGACCCAGTACTTC; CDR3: CASSLVRTSKETQYF
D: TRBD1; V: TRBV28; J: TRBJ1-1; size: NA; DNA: TGTGCCAGCTTTGGGGCCGGGACAGGAAAAGCTTTCTTT; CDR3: CASFGAGTGKAFF
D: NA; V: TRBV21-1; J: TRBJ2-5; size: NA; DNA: TGTGCCAGCAGCAATTGGGGCGGGAGAGAGACCCAGTACTTC; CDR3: CASSNWGGRETQYF
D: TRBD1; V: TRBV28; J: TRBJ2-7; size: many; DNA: TGTGCCAGCAGCCCATACAGGGGGTCGGACGAGCAGTACTTC; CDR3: CASSPYRGSDEQYF
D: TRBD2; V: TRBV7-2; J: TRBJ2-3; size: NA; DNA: TGTGCCAGCAGCTTAGGGGGACTAGAAGGAGATACGCAGTATTTT; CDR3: CASSLGGLEGDTQYF
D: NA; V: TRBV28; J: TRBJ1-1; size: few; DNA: TGTGCCAGCAGCCTATCCCCCCGGACTGAAGCTTTCTTT; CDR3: CASSLSPRTEAFF
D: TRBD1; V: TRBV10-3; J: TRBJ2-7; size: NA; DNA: TGTGCCATCAGTGGGACAGGGGCTCTAGGCGAGCAGTACTTC; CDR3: CAISGTGALGEQYF
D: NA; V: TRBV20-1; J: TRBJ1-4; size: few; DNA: TGCAGTGCTAGAGGGCTGGGACTCCAGGAAAAACTGTTTTTT; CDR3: CSARGLGLQEKLFF
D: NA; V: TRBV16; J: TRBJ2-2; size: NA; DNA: TGTGCCAGCAGCCGTCGAGCCGGGGAGCTGTTTTTT; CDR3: CASSRRAGELFF
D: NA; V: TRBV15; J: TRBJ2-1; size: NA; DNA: TGTGCCACCAGCAGGACGGGGACGGAGCAGTTCTTC; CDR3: CATSRTGTEQFF
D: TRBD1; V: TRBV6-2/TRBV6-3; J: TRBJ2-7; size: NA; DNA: TGTGCCAGCAGTTCCGCCGGGACAGGGTTCGCTGAGCAGTACTTC; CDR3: CASSSAGTGFAEQYF
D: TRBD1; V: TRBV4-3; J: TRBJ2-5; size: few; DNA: TGCGCCAGCAGCCAGGGACAGGGGGAACCGGAGACCCAGTACTTC; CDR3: CASSQGQGEPETQYF
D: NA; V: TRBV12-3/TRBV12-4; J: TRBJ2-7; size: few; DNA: TGTGCCAGCAGAAACGGGATCTGGCCCTACGAGCAGTACTTC; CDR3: CASRNGIWPYEQYF
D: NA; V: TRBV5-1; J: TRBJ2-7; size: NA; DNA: TGCGCCAGCAGCTTGGTGGCCGGGGTAGTCTTCTACGAGCAGTACTTC; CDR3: CASSLVAGVVFYEQYF
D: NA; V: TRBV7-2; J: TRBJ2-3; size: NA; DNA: TGTGCCAGCAGCTTGAGTCTTATAAGCACAGATACGCAGTATTTT; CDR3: CASSLSLISTDTQYF
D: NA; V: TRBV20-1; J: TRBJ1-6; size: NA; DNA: TGCAGTGCTAGAGGCGGGTCCCTCGGGCATTCACCCCTCCACTTT; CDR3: CSARGGSLGHSPLHF
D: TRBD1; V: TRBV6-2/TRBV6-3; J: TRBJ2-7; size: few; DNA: TGTGCCAGCAGTACGGGACAGGGGCTCGACGAGCAGTACTTC; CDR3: CASSTGQGLDEQYF
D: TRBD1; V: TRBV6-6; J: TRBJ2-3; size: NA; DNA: TGTGCCAGCACCGGGGACAGTTATACGCAGTATTTT; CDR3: CASTGDSYTQYF
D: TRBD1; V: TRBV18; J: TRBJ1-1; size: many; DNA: TGTGCCAGCTCACGAAGACAGGGGGTGGTTGGCACTGAAGCTTTCTTT; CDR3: CASSRRQGVVGTEAFF
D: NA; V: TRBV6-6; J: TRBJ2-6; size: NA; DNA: TGTGCCAGCAGTTTCAACGTTGGGACTCCCTCTGGGGCCAACGTCCTGACTTTC; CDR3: CASSFNVGTPSGANVLTF
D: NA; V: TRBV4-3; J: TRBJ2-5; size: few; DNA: TGCGCCAGCAGCCAAGCTCGGACAACGGAAGAGGCCCAGTACTTC; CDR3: CASSQARTTEEAQYF
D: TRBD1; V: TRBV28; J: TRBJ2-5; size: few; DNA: TGTGCCAGCAGTTTCGCGGACAGGGGTGGTGAGACCCAGTACTTC; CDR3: CASSFADRGGETQYF
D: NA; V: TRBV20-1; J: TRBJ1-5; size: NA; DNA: TGCAGTGCTAGACCAGGGGCACAAAGCAATCAGCCCCAGCATTTT; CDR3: CSARPGAQSNQPQHF
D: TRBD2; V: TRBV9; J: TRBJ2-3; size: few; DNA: TGTGCCAGCGGGACTAGCGAGAGCACAGATACGCAGTATTTT; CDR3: CASGTSESTDTQYF
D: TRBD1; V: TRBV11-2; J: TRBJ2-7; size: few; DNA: TGTGCCAGCAGCTTACGGGGTAATACAGGGGGCGGTCGGCCGTCCTACGAGCAGTACTTC; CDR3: CASSLRGNTGGGRPSYEQYF
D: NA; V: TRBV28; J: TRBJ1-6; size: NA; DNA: TGTGCCAGCGGGGGAAATAATTCACCCCTCCACTTT; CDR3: CASGGNNSPLHF
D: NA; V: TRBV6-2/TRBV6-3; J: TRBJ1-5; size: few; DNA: TGTGCCAGCAGTTTCGGACGGAACAATCAGCCCCAGCATTTT; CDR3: CASSFGRNNQPQHF
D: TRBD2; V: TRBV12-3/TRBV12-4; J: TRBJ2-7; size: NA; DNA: TGTGCCAGCAGCTCGGACAGGGACGGGACTAGCGTCTACGAGCAGTACTTC; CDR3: CASSSDRDGTSVYEQYF
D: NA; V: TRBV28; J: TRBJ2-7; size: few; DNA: TGTGCCAGCAGTTCACGACCCCGGGACCCAGAGGAGCAGTACTTC; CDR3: CASSSRPRDPEEQYF
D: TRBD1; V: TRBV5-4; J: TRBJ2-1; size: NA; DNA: TGTGCCAGCAGCTTGGCTCGACAGGGGCTCAATGAGCAGTTCTTC; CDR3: CASSLARQGLNEQFF
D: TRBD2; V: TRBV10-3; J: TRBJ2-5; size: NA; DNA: TGTGCCATCAGCAACTCCGGGACTAGCGGGAGGCCAGAGACCTCGGAGACCCAGTACTTC; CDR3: CAISNSGTSGRPETSETQYF
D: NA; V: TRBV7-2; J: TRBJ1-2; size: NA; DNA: TGTGCCAGCAGACCTACGCTCGGCTATGGCTACACCTTC; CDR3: CASRPTLGYGYTF